This is a list of T cell receptor beta chains from one sample in a study of cytomegalovirus exposure and HLA in healthy donors. Using immunoSEQ multiplex PCR, the repertoire was profiled, and TCRdb retains in-frame clones only, with some absent. The data contain approximately 160,000 clones, 60% to 80% of them singletons. The sample taken for sequencing was PBMCs. Receptor source: a male donor in good health and CMV-seronegative. Each CDR3 is given with its conserved first and last residue.

TRBV2	TRBJ1-2	CASSPGQGSYGYTF
TRBV5-1	TRBJ2-4	CASSLGGTIAKNIQYF
TRBV18	TRBJ1-6	CASSPVGAGNSPLHF
TRBV2	TRBJ1-1	CASSWGEGMDTEAFF
TRBV11-1	TRBJ2-2	CASSWGTSGAGELFF
TRBV6-4	TRBJ1-1	CASSDSWPSPKTEAFF
TRBV9	TRBJ2-3	CASSVGGTSGGWSTDTQYF
TRBV9	TRBJ2-1	CASSPSLGLAGDNEQFF
TRBV5-4	TRBJ2-1	CASSSGTGYNEQFF
TRBV5-1	TRBJ2-7	CASSPRAGSPYEQYF
TRBV15	TRBJ2-3	CATSRGLSTDTQYF
TRBV11-2	TRBJ2-1	CASSLASPNEQFF
TRBV5-1	TRBJ2-7	CASSLAGDEQYF
TRBV6-1	TRBJ1-4	CASSEAGTGGTKLFF
TRBV12-5	TRBJ2-7	CASGLVEASYEQYF
TRBV7-6	TRBJ2-3	CASSPGQGTDTQYF
TRBV9	TRBJ2-7	CASSVADTSSYEQYF
TRBV6-6	TRBJ1-2	CASSYSGQARNYGYTF
TRBV5-4	TRBJ2-1	CASSVGRLAANNEQFF
TRBV7-3	TRBJ2-7	CASSLEAGSSPQQYF
TRBV6-1	TRBJ1-5	CASSVGQGFGNQPQHF
TRBV19	TRBJ2-7	CASSTRDRASYEQYF
TRBV5-5	TRBJ1-5	CASSLTGFQPQHF
TRBV6-5	TRBJ2-1	CASSLDRSSYNEQFF
TRBV11-2	TRBJ2-3	CASSLERGGQYF
TRBV2	TRBJ1-2	CASSERDRGLAGYTF
TRBV9	TRBJ2-5	CASSVESGYYGETQYF
TRBV30	TRBJ1-1	CAWSLNTEAFF
TRBV10-3	TRBJ2-5	CAISLQGETQYF